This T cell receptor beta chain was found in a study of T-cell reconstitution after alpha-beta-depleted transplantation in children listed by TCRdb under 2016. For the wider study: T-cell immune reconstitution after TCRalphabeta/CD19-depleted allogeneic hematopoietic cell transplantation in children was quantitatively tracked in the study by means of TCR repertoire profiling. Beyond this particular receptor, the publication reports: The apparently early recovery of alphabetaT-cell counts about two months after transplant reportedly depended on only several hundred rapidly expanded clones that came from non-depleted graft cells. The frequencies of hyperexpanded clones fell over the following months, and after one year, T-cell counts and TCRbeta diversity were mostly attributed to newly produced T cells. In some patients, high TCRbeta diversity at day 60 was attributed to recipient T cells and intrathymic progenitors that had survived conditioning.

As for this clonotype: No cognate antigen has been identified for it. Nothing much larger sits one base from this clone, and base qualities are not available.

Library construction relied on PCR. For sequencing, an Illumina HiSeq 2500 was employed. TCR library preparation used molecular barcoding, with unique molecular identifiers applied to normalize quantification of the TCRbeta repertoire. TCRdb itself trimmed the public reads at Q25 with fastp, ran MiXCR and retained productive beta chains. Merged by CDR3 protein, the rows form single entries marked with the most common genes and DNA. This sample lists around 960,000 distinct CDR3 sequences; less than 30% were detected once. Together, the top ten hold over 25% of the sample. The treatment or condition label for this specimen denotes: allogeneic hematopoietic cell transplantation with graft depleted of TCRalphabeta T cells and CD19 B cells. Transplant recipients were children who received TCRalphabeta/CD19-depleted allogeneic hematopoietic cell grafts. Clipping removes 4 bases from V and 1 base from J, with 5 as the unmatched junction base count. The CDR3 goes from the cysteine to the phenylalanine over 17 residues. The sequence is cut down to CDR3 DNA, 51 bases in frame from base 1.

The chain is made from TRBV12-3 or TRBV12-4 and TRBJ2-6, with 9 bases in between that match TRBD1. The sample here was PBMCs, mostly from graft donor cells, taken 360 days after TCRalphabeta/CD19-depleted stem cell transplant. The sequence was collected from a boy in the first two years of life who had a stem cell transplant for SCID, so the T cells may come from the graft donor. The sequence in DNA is TGTGCCAGCAGTTCCGGGACAGGGTGGTCTGGGGCCAACGTCCTGACTTTC. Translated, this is CASSSGTGWSGANVLTF.